Following are 2 T cell receptor delta chains from one sample sequenced in a study of gamma-delta chains in newborns, infants, children. TCRdb re-called clones from the reads using CATT. This sample yields several thousand delta-chain clones, of which 3% to 4% are seen a single time; approximately 15% belongs to the top ten. Sequencing was done on a sample of blood. The source of these receptors is a child who was a newborn, infant or young child, either healthy, febrile or measles-vaccinated (not recorded which).

Only a few counts were recorded for this clone. This may stem from a read error, because a much larger clone lies one nucleotide away. The sample has other DNA sequences that encode this CDR3 too. The chain uses TRDV2 and TRDJ3, with 11 bases fitting TRDD3. Germline CDR1 and CDR2: GEAIGNYY and EKD. CDR3 length: 18 residues. Trimming cost V 1 base and J 4 bases; bases outside gene matches: 5. CDR3 sequence: CACDTGGYAGWDTRQMFF. As DNA, the CDR3 is TGTGCCTGTGACACTGGGGGATACGCAGGATGGGACACCCGACAGATGTTTTTC.

A word on this clone: The translation of this DNA and the TCRdb protein of a much larger clone differ at residue 16, probably owing to a read error; the protein shown here is translated from the DNA. The chain recombines TRDV2 with TRDJ3; 10 bases are shared with TRDD3. The CDR3 sequence is 18 residues long. The germline CDR1 and CDR2 sequences are GEAIGNYY and EKD. The CDR3 region has the DNA TGTGCCTGTGACTATGGGGGATACCGCTCCTGGGACACCCGACAGACGTTTTTC. It encodes CACDYGGYRSWDTRQTFF.